The present entry profiles one T cell receptor (beta chain) with its context. Its antigen is not identified. Clones were read by immunoSEQ multiplex PCR, and TCRdb kept only the in-frame ones, dropping some. The data show around 100,000 clones, approximately 90% seen once. The data derive from a study of siplizumab effects on memory and regulatory T cells. The CDR3 sequence is 13 residues long. Germline CDR1 SGHTA, CDR2 FQGTGA. Trimming shortened V by 5 bases and J by 6 bases, and 14 bases separated the two germline ends. Study-wide points: Apparently key alloresponse contributors, naive T cells also seemed more diverse than memory cells.

V gene TRBV7-3 combines with J gene TRBJ2-7; TRBD2 is a possible D gene (7 bases). The TCR sequence derives from a human donor in good health. The sequencing input was CD4+ T cells sorted from blood. The CDR3 DNA is TGTGCCAGCAGCCCCCGGGGGGCTAGCGAGCAGTACTTC. Protein sequence: CASSPRGASEQYF.